The T cell receptor beta chain under discussion was sequenced for a study of T cells after yellow fever vaccination. Study findings and constraints: There was a small share of clonotypes that showed up in both the CD4 and CD8 compartments. Peaking faster, on day 5 versus 15, the secondary response was nonetheless weaker.

To note about this clonotype: Its antigen is unknown.

In TCRdb, the 5' RACE reads were re-called with MiXCR into one record per CDR3 protein. The table shows a few hundred thousand distinct CDR3 sequences, with approximately 10% occurring only once. V lost 1 base to trimming and J lost 7 bases, with 16 bases between them. Germline V lookup: CDR1 SGHTA, CDR2 FQGNSA. The length of the CDR3 is 16 residues. This receptor was identified in a man in his late teens or twenties who received the YFV17D yellow fever vaccine. The V and J genes are TRBV7-2 and TRBJ1-4; no clear D gene. The sequencing here drew on CD4+ T cells sorted from PBMCs, taken 5 days after the yellow fever booster vaccination. The DNA of the CDR3 is TGTGCCAGCAGCTTAGTCTATTGGCAGGAAAGTGAAAAACTGTTTTTT. Translating it yields CASSLVYWQESEKLFF.